Below, one TCR beta chain is given with its context. Its antigen remains unknown. This specimen comes from a study of molecular identifiers for immune sequencing clone quantification. The wider study: Replicate RNA came from around 18,000 or 91,000 naive CD8 cells and was split five ways, and four parts were sequenced.

CDR3 length: 14 residues. V shed 2 bases and J shed 4 bases, with 12 bases lying between them. Study-level points and caveats: Over 97% of effector molecules, but under 1% in naive cells, were held by clones with more than 20 RNA copies. Jurkat TCR RNA spiked in from one cell could reportedly be detected among some 980,000 naive cells.

In preparing bulk TCR libraries, previously described methods and listed TCR primers were used. TCRdb analysed the PCR reads with MiXCR anew, one entry per CDR3 protein. The sample has about 68,000 distinct CDR3 sequences, 15% to 20% seen once. The chain employs TRBV12-3 or TRBV12-4 and TRBJ2-7, with a weak D call TRBD2 (5 bases). The sequencing input was naive CD8+ T cells from blood, with Jurkat cell RNA spiked in. Subset here: FACS-sorted CD8+CD4-CCR7+CD45RA+ naive T cells. This TCR was recovered from a human donor in good health. Some libraries in this study had Jurkat cell RNA spiked in. CDR3 protein: CASSLRGVEYEQYF. CDR3 in DNA: TGTGCCAGCAGTTTACGGGGTGTAGAGTACGAGCAGTACTTC.